This TCR beta chain originates from a study of T-cell reconstitution after alpha-beta-depleted transplantation in children. Study-level results: Several hundred rapidly expanded clones from non-depleted graft cells reportedly supplied alpha-beta T cells about two months post-transplant. At one year after transplant, newly produced T cells mostly accounted for T-cell counts and diversity.

This clonotype has a count of ten or more. Its target is not known. The V end lost 4 bases, the J end lost 0 bases, and 12 bases lay between the germline ends. The CDR3 is 15 amino acids. Germline CDR1 reads MNHEY; CDR2 reads SMNVEV (reference sequence). Unique molecular identifiers were incorporated during preparation of the TCRbeta library. A single record per CDR3 protein comes from TCRdb applying MiXCR to the PCR reads. The sample lists some 200,000 distinct CDR3 sequences; 11% were seen once. This chain links TRBV27 with TRBJ1-1, with TRBD1 as a possible D gene (5 bases). This sample comprised PBMCs, obtained before TCRalphabeta/CD19-depleted stem cell transplant. The source of this sequence is a child in the first two years of life with acute myeloid leukemia, due to receive a stem cell transplant. CDR3 protein: CASSSLQALNTEAFF. The CDR3 DNA sequence: TGTGCCAGCAGTTCCTTACAGGCACTGAACACTGAAGCTTTCTTT.